This TCR beta chain was sequenced in a study of yellow fever vaccine responses in identical twins. V was trimmed by 7 bases and J by 0 bases, leaving 4 bases between them. The CDR3 covers 13 residues. Looked up from germline, CDR1 is MNHEY and CDR2 is SVGEGT. From the RT-PCR reads, TCRdb called clonotypes with MiXCR, one entry per CDR3 protein. The sample consists of 4,000 to 6,000 distinct CDR3 sequences, roughly 90% of them appearing once. About this clonotype itself: Its cognate antigen is unknown.

Study observations and caveats: Each twin's T cell response to the vaccine was reported to look partly convergent and partly personalized.

The source of this sequence is a woman aged 18-29 years who received the yellow fever vaccine. The specimen was T cells from blood (PBMCs), unsorted or a sorted subset (not recorded which), collected before or after yellow fever vaccination (not recorded which). The genes are TRBV6-2 or TRBV6-3 and TRBJ2-6; D uncertain. CDR3 sequence: CASTLSGANVLTF. The CDR3 DNA reads as TGTGCCAGCACCCTCTCTGGGGCCAACGTCCTGACTTTC.